The clone carrying this T cell receptor beta chain was recorded once. The entry originates in a study of PD-L1 blockade in urothelial cancer. Study-level background: About nine tenths of the roughly 30 patients were men whose urothelial cancer was bladder-origin. Blood was tested 3 weeks (second dose) and 6 weeks into treatment.

The sample's time point: pretreatment peripheral blood. Patients each gave 1 to 8 samples, pretreatment and on-treatment. Measured with immunoSEQ multiplex PCR; TCRdb has only the in-frame clones, and not every one. The sample includes 86,000 or so clones, under 90% seen only once; the top ten take approximately 15%. The sequence came from a man aged 60 to 69 with urothelial cancer. Material: PBMCs, obtained around atezolizumab (anti-PD-L1) treatment.

CDR3 amino acids: CASSLAGLTSTDTQYF. The CDR3 DNA follows: TGCGCCAGCAGCTTGGCCGGTCTGACTAGCACAGATACGCAGTATTTT. This sequence joins TRBV5-1 and TRBJ2-3; the D is unclear. Germline V lookup: CDR1 SGHRS, CDR2 YFSETQ. The CDR3 length is 16 residues. Trimming took off 0 bases at V and 0 bases at J, with 11 bases between the two ends.